The clone carrying this T cell receptor beta chain was seen a few times. Antigen: not known. The authors ran a second PCR of roughly 6 to 12 cycles using a sample-barcoded 5' primer and a J-beta primer mix. TCRdb reprocessed the 5' RACE reads with MiXCR, giving one entry per CDR3 protein. Here the sample spans around 800,000 distinct CDR3 sequences, about 59% being singletons. The record originates from a study of blood T cells in healthy people across ages. Overall study findings and caveats: A strong correlation was found between TCR beta diversity and the percentage of naive T cells. When one million T cells were used, diversity estimates were thought to be underestimates.

This receptor was identified in a young man in good health. The sequenced material came from blood.

The CDR3 sequence: CASTLDRYNEQFF. As DNA, the CDR3 is TGTGCCAGCACCCTAGACAGATACAATGAGCAGTTCTTC. The chain has TRBV12-3 or TRBV12-4 and TRBJ2-1; D is possibly TRBD1 (5 bases). V was cut by 7 bases and J by 4 bases, with 11 bases left in between. CDR3 length equals 13 residues.